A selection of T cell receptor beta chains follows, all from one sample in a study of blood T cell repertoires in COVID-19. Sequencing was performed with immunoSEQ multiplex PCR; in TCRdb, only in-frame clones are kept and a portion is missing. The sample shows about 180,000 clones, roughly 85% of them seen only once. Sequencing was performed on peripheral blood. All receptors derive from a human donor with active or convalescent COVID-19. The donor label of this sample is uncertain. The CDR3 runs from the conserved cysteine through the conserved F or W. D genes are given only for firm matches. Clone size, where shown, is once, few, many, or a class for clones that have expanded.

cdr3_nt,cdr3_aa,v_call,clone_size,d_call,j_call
TGCGCCAGCAGCTTTGATCTAGCGGGGGCGGCAGATACGCAGTATTTT,CASSFDLAGAADTQYF,TRBV5-1,NA,TRBD2,TRBJ2-3
TGTGCCAGCAGCTTAGCTGGTGTCGGCCAAAAGCGCGTGACCGAAGGTCTCACCGGGGAGCTGTTTTTT,CASSLAGVGQKRVTEGLTGELFF,TRBV13,NA,NA,TRBJ2-2
TGCGCCAGCAGCCACGGACAGGAAAGATTTGAAGCTTTCTTT,CASSHGQERFEAFF,TRBV4-1,NA,TRBD1,TRBJ1-1
TGTGCCAGCTCAGATGGGACAGGGCTAAACGAGCAGTACTTC,CASSDGTGLNEQYF,TRBV18,NA,TRBD1,TRBJ2-7
TGCAGTGCTAGTTTGGCAGGGAATCAGCCCCAGCATTTT,CSASLAGNQPQHF,TRBV20-1,NA,NA,TRBJ1-5
TGCGCCAGCAGGACAGGGTATGGTATAGGAATTGGATTCACTGAAGCTTTCTTT,CASRTGYGIGIGFTEAFF,TRBV5-1,NA,TRBD1,TRBJ1-1
TGTGCCGGGTGGACTAGCGGACACACCGGGGAGCTGTTTTTT,CAGWTSGHTGELFF,TRBV6-5,NA,TRBD2,TRBJ2-2
TGTGCCAGCAGCTTAGGACAGGGCTCCTACAATGAGCAGTTCTTC,CASSLGQGSYNEQFF,TRBV11-3,NA,TRBD1,TRBJ2-1
TGTGCCAGCAGCTGGACTAGCGGAGCTTACGAGCAGTACTTC,CASSWTSGAYEQYF,TRBV7-9,few,TRBD2,TRBJ2-7
TGTGCCAGCTCAGATTGGAGGGCGAACGGGGAGCTGTTTTTT,CASSDWRANGELFF,TRBV18,NA,NA,TRBJ2-2
TGTGCCAGCAGCCCACCGTACAGGGATTTTTACGAGCAGTACTTC,CASSPPYRDFYEQYF,TRBV7-2,NA,NA,TRBJ2-7
TGTGCCAGCAGTTTAGAAGTGGCAGGTTTTTATCAGCCCCAGCATTTT,CASSLEVAGFYQPQHF,TRBV28,NA,NA,TRBJ1-5
TGTGCCAGCAGTAGGACAGGGAGCTATGGCTACACCTTC,CASSRTGSYGYTF,TRBV6-5,NA,TRBD1,TRBJ1-2
TGTGCCAGCAGCCTAACAGGGGATCAGCCCCAGCATTTT,CASSLTGDQPQHF,TRBV3-1/TRBV3-2,NA,TRBD1,TRBJ1-5
TGTGCCAGCAGCGGTGGGGGGGGAACAGATACGCAGTATTTT,CASSGGGGTDTQYF,TRBV9,NA,TRBD2,TRBJ2-3
TGTGCCTGGAAGGGACAGGGCTACGAAAAACTGTTTTTT,CAWKGQGYEKLFF,TRBV30,NA,TRBD1,TRBJ1-4
TGTGCCAGCAGTTCGACGGCGGTCTCTGGAAACACCATATATTTT,CASSSTAVSGNTIYF,TRBV6-6,NA,NA,TRBJ1-3
TGTGCCTGCAACCGGCAGGGGTATGGCTACACCTTC,CACNRQGYGYTF,TRBV30,NA,NA,TRBJ1-2
TGTGCCAGCAGCTGGACAGGGGACAATGAGCAGTTCTTC,CASSWTGDNEQFF,TRBV11-2,NA,TRBD1,TRBJ2-1
TGCGCCAGCAGCTTGGCAGGACTAGATTTTACCGGGGAGCTGTTTTTT,CASSLAGLDFTGELFF,TRBV5-1,NA,TRBD2,TRBJ2-2
TGTGCCAGCAGCCAAATTATGGGAGGCGAGACCCAGTACTTC,CASSQIMGGETQYF,TRBV14,NA,NA,TRBJ2-5
TGTGCCAGAAGCTTGACTAGCGGGAGCGCCGAGGTAGGGGATACGCAGTATTTT,CARSLTSGSAEVGDTQYF,TRBV5-3,few,TRBD2,TRBJ2-3
TGCGCCAGCAGCCCCCGACAGGGGCAAACTGAAGCTTTCTTT,CASSPRQGQTEAFF,TRBV5-1,NA,TRBD1,TRBJ1-1